The present T cell receptor (beta chain) was sequenced within a study of blood T cells in healthy people across ages. Study at large: Using template switching, researchers captured about one barcoded beta molecule for each two T cells.

Concerning this clonotype: Its target is not known.

Study conclusions and caveats: Across the age range, TCR beta diversity per million T cells fell in a roughly linear way.

The CDR3 consists of 14 residues. It was roughly 10 milliliters of peripheral blood that were drawn from each donor. Combining a sample-barcoded 5' primer with a J-beta primer mix, a second PCR ran for 7 to 11 cycles. A tag from a template-switch adaptor with 12 random nucleotides marked each cDNA molecule. TCRdb independently ran MiXCR on the 5' RACE reads; one entry per CDR3 protein. The table lists 850,000 to 1,000,000 distinct CDR3 sequences, about 53% of them singletons. Sequenced material: blood. The chain has TRBV21-1 and TRBJ2-1. TRBV21-1 corresponds to a pseudogene. This sequence was found in a woman aged 55 to 70 in good health. CDR3 in amino acids: CASSTCAHYNEQFF. In DNA, the CDR3 is TGTGCCAGCAGCACGTGTGCCCACTACAATGAGCAGTTCTTC.